This paragraph covers one T cell receptor beta chain sequence. Its antigen remains unidentified. This sample is part of a study of cytomegalovirus exposure and HLA in healthy donors. Across the study: Out of 398 genotyped donors, around 80% belonged to the Caucasian-associated ancestry cluster.

Use of 60 Vbeta and 13 Jbeta primers characterized the PCR. Here immunoSEQ multiplex PCR was the method, and the copy in TCRdb shows in-frame clones only, minus some. Here the sample spans approximately 100,000 clones, around 76% being singletons. The CDR3 totals 12 residues. The germline V and J ends were trimmed by 2 bases and 12 bases, with 14 bases remaining between them. The V gene's germline CDR1 is SGDLS and CDR2 YYNGEE. Study observations and caveats: Being productive about 87% or about 30% of the time was typical of most TCR beta V segments in an earlier analysis.

This chain links TRBV9 with TRBJ1-1; D gene unclear. Sequencing used PBMCs. The clonotype originates from a woman aged 45-60 years in good health and CMV-seropositive. The CDR3 nucleotides read TGTGCCAGCAGCGTGCAAGAGGGAATGACTTTCTTT. It codes for CASSVQEGMTFF.